This T cell receptor (beta chain) was sequenced for a study of T-cell memory formation after mild COVID-19. The V gene lost 4 bases and the J gene lost 4 bases, with 13 bases spanning the gap. The CDR3 has 14 residues. Germline-derived CDR1 and CDR2 are MGHRA and YSYEKL. Constant-segment-primed 5'RACE gave TCR alpha and TCR beta cDNA libraries with sample barcodes and UMIs. TCRdb itself ran the 5' RACE reads through MiXCR, one entry per CDR3 protein. Of 150,000 to 200,000 distinct CDR3 sequences listed, roughly a third are singletons. The rearrangement uses TRBV4-1 and TRBJ1-1; D is perhaps TRBD1 (5 bases). The material sequenced was PBMCs or a T cell subset sorted from them (not recorded which). The receptor was derived from an adult woman who had mild COVID-19 (a few samples of this study predate the infection). Cell type and time point are not known. This CDR3 reads CASSLVVGTTEAFF. The CDR3 region has the DNA TGCGCCAGCAGCCTGGTAGTGGGGACCACTGAAGCTTTCTTT.